The next 23 T cell receptor beta chains were all read from a single sample in a study of blood T cells in healthy people across ages. PCR was performed a second time for roughly 7 to 12 cycles using a sample-barcoded 5' primer and a J-beta primer mix. TCRdb fed the 5' RACE reads into MiXCR, producing one record per CDR3 protein. Among 650,000 or so distinct CDR3 sequences, 40% to 65% were seen once, and the ten largest hold approximately 13%. The sample taken for sequencing was blood. These receptors came from a woman older than 75 in good health.

The rearrangement links TRBV7-2 to TRBJ1-1, with D possibly TRBD1 on 5 matching bases. CDR1 is SGHTA and CDR2 is FQGNSA in the germline V gene. The CDR3 length is 14 residues. V lost 4 bases and J 4 bases, leaving 13 bases between the germline ends. CDR3 nucleotide sequence: TGTGCCAGCAGCTGGGGGATGGGGGGCACTGAAGCTTTCTTT. It is translated as CASSWGMGGTEAFF.

In its sample, this clonotype was seen many times. This chain uses TRBV5-1 with TRBJ2-1; 13 positions match TRBD2. Trimming cost V 1 base and J 2 bases; bases outside gene matches: 12. The CDR3 spans 20 residues. Germline lookup yields CDR1 SGHRS and CDR2 YFSETQ. The CDR3 nucleotides read TGCGCCAGCAGCTTGAGTATCCCGGGACTAGCGGGATCGACCTACAATGAGCAGTTCTTC. It yields the protein CASSLSIPGLAGSTYNEQFF.

J is TRBJ2-3 and V is TRBV20-1, with D hard to call. The germline V gene encodes CDR1 DFQATT and CDR2 SNEGSKA (reference sequence). This CDR3 has 11 amino acids. Trimming took 5 bases from V and 2 from J, leaving 5 bases between them. This chain's CDR3 is CSAGDTDTQYF. The DNA of the CDR3 is TGCAGTGCTGGCGACACAGATACGCAGTATTTT.

This clonotype showed up many times. The chain links TRBV28 to TRBJ2-1; weak D call: TRBD2 (5 bases). The V end lost 4 bases, the J end lost 8 bases, and 9 bases lay between the germline ends. The CDR3 is 12 amino acids. Germline-derived CDR1 and CDR2 are MDHEN and SYDVKM. As DNA, the CDR3 is TGTGCCAGCAGTTCCCGCGGGTATGAGCAGTTCTTC. Amino acid sequence: CASSSRGYEQFF. The full variable domain, with the rest looked up from reference TRBV28 and TRBJ2-1, is DVKVTQSSRYLVKRTGEKVFLECVQDMDHENMFWYRQDPGLGLRLIYFSYDVKMKEKGDIPEGYSVSREKKERFSLILESASTNQTSMYLCASSSRGYEQFFGPGTRLTVL.

The chain is built from TRBV7-2 and TRBJ1-1; no reliable D call. Trimming took 8 bases from V and 4 from J, leaving 14 bases between them. Per germline, CDR1 SGHTA and CDR2 FQGNSA. The CDR3 has 13 amino acids. CDR3 sequence: CASGLRGVTEAFF. The CDR3 bases are TGTGCCAGCGGCCTCCGTGGGGTCACTGAAGCTTTCTTT.

This clonotype was counted a few times. The chain recombines TRBV27 with TRBJ2-2, with 8 nucleotides matching TRBD1. V shed 5 bases, J shed 4 bases, and the junction held 3 bases outside the gene matches. Germline lookup yields CDR1 MNHEY and CDR2 SMNVEV (reference sequence). The CDR3 has 14 amino acids. The chain's CDR3 is CASSPGQGTGELFF. The CDR3 DNA is TGTGCCAGCAGTCCAGGACAGGGCACCGGGGAGCTGTTTTTT.

V gene TRBV2 combines with J gene TRBJ1-1; no firm D call. Trimming left V 1 base short and J 8 bases short, with 11 bases between. CDR1 and CDR2 (germline): SNHLY, FYNNEI. The CDR3 is made up of 13 amino acids. CDR3 residues: CASSEGGGSEAFF. The DNA for the CDR3 is TGTGCCAGCAGTGAAGGAGGAGGGTCCGAAGCTTTCTTT. Filled out from reference TRBV2 and TRBJ1-1, the complete variable domain reads EPEVTQTPSHQVTQMGQEVILRCVPISNHLYFYWYRQILGQKVEFLVSFYNNEISEKSEIFDDQFSVERPDGSNFTLKIRSTKLEDSAMYFCASSEGGGSEAFFGQGTRLTVV.

In this sample, this clonotype turned up many times. This chain connects TRBV7-6 to TRBJ2-7; D ambiguous. Germline assignment: CDR1 SGHVS and CDR2 FNYEAQ. The germline V and J ends were trimmed by 3 bases and 4 bases, with 7 bases remaining between them. The CDR3 is made up of 12 amino acids. The CDR3 reads CASSFPNYEQYF. In nucleotides, the CDR3 is TGTGCCAGCAGCTTCCCCAATTACGAGCAGTACTTC.

This clonotype came up many times. This chain uses TRBV7-2 with TRBJ2-4, with D unresolved. The CDR3 runs 16 residues. The germline gives CDR1 SGHTA, CDR2 FQGNSA. V was cut by 6 bases and J by 0 bases, with 15 bases left in between. The CDR3 loop reads CASRLDSALAKNIQYF. The DNA for the CDR3 is TGTGCCAGCAGGCTCGACTCGGCCCTAGCCAAAAACATTCAGTACTTC.

The rearrangement links TRBV7-8 to TRBJ1-2; D remains unclear. In germline, CDR1 is SGHVS, CDR2 FQNEAQ. V lost 4 bases, J lost 3 bases, and 12 bases lay in between. The CDR3 has 14 amino acids. The CDR3 region has the DNA TGTGCCAGCAGCTCCCTCGGACGATACTATGGCTACACCTTC. This encodes CASSSLGRYYGYTF.

The chain combines TRBV25-1 with TRBJ2-7, with unresolved D. The closer fit of TRBJ2-4 to the DNA end suggests the J call may be wrong. Germline CDR1 and CDR2: MGHDK and SYGVNS. The CDR3 runs 13 residues. CDR3 sequence reads: CASSRPSGNIQYF. CDR3 nucleotides: TGTGCCAGCTCTAGACCTTCGGGAAACATTCAGTACTTC.

Only a few counts were recorded for this clonotype. The V and J genes are TRBV2 and TRBJ2-1, with D maybe TRBD1 (6 bases). V lost 6 bases and J lost 0, with 18 bases in between. The germline gives CDR1 SNHLY, CDR2 FYNNEI. The CDR3 is 17 amino acids. The CDR3 region has the DNA TGTGCCAGCAGGGGGAATAACAGGGTTGTCTCCTACAATGAGCAGTTCTTC. Encoded protein: CASRGNNRVVSYNEQFF.

This clonotype has only one observation. J is TRBJ2-1 and V is TRBV28; 8 bases agree with TRBD2. J gave up 11 bases and V 11 bases, and 20 bases lay outside the gene matches. The CDR3 has 15 residues. Germline V CDR1 and CDR2: MDHEN, SYDVKM. In DNA form, the CDR3 reads TGTGCCGGCACTCGAAGCGGGGGCCCGTCCCATAAGCAGTTCTTC. It codes for CAGTRSGGPSHKQFF.

This clonotype was counted only a few times. A far more abundant clone sits one base away, making this likely a read error. This rearrangement joins TRBV28 to TRBJ2-1; TRBD2 matches at 7 bases. The CDR3 loop spans 13 amino acids. CDR1 is MDHEN, CDR2 SYDVKM, per germline. V gave up 8 bases and J gave up 3 bases; unmatched junction bases: 4. The CDR3 loop reads CASAGGGYNEQFF. In DNA, the CDR3 is TGTGCCAGCGCCGGCGGGGGCTACAATGAGCAGTTCTTC.

The rearrangement joins TRBV28 to TRBJ2-1; weak D call: TRBD2 (6 bases). Germline V gene lookup returns CDR1 MDHEN and CDR2 SYDVKM. Between the trimmed V and J ends, which lost 10 bases and 2 bases, there was a span of 15 bases. CDR3 length: 14 amino acids. The DNA for the CDR3 is TGTGCCACCTCCGGGACTCAGACCTACAATGAGCAGTTCTTC. Residues: CATSGTQTYNEQFF.

The table lists this clonotype with many counts. CDR3 nucleotides: TGCGCCAGCAGCTTGGCAGAAGTCAACGAGCAGTACTTC. Its protein product is CASSLAEVNEQYF. The J gene is TRBJ2-7, the V gene TRBV5-1; D is ambiguous. This CDR3 is built from 13 residues. Germline loops: CDR1 SGHRS, CDR2 YFSETQ. Trimming left V 0 bases short and J 5 bases short, with 9 bases between. The variable domain in full, with the rest retrieved from reference TRBV5-1 and TRBJ2-7, is KAGVTQTPRYLIKTRGQQVTLSCSPISGHRSVSWYQQTPGQGLQFLFEYFSETQRNKGNFPGRFSGRQFSNSRSEMNVSTLELGDSALYLCASSLAEVNEQYFGPGTRLTVT.

As regards this clonotype: With a much larger clone just one base away, this may be a read error. This rearrangement joins TRBV27 to TRBJ2-6, with D unclear. The V gene's germline CDR1 is MNHEY and CDR2 SMNVEV (reference sequence). CDR3 length: 16 residues. The CDR3 is CVSRVRSYSGANVLTF. The CDR3 coding sequence is TGTGTCAGCAGAGTCCGATCTTACTCTGGGGCCAACGTCCTGACTTTC.

This clonotype came up once. This chain uses TRBV29-1 with TRBJ2-4, with D perhaps matching TRBD2 (5 bases). The germline V gene has CDR1 SQVTM and CDR2 ANQGSEA. The CDR3 runs to 12 residues. Trimming removed 4 bases at V and 13 bases at J, with 17 bases between. The CDR3 region is CSVGVASREQYF. DNA of the CDR3: TGCAGCGTTGGGGTAGCTTCGAGGGAGCAGTACTTC.

This clonotype was counted at least ten times. V gene TRBV27 combines with J gene TRBJ2-3, with unresolved D. V gave up 5 bases and J gave up 8 bases, with 11 bases separating them. Germline lookup yields CDR1 MNHEY and CDR2 SMNVEV (reference sequence). There are 12 residues in the CDR3. The CDR3 coding sequence is TGTGCCAGCAGTCCGATTGCCGGTACGCAGTATTTT. Translation: CASSPIAGTQYF.

This clonotype was seen more than once but under ten times. The chain combines TRBV12-3 or TRBV12-4 with TRBJ2-3; TRBD2 aligns across 9 bases. The CDR3 is made up of 15 amino acids. Losses at the gene ends were 8 bases for V and 1 base for J; bases not matched to a gene: 7. The CDR3, as DNA: TGTGCCAGCGGGCCGGGACTAGCAGGCACAGATACGCAGTATTTT. Translating gives CASGPGLAGTDTQYF.

The chain has TRBV5-1 and TRBJ2-3; tentative D call: TRBD2 (5 bases). The CDR3 extends over 15 amino acids. V lost 0 bases to trimming and J lost 9 bases, with 17 bases between them. Germline values: CDR1 SGHRS, CDR2 YFSETQ. The CDR3 region is CASSLDCSPGGTQYF. In nucleotides, the CDR3 is TGCGCCAGCAGCTTGGATTGCTCCCCCGGAGGAACGCAGTATTTT.

In DNA, the CDR3 is TGTGCCAGCAGCCAAGGGACTAGCGGAATAGCAGATACGCAGTATTTT. This translates into CASSQGTSGIADTQYF. V and J are TRBV3-1 and TRBJ2-3; the match to TRBD2 covers 10 bases. Germline CDR1 reads LGHDT; CDR2 reads YNNKEL (reference sequence). The CDR3 loop spans 16 amino acids. V was pared by 1 base and J by 4 bases, with 5 bases of the junction left unmatched.

CDR3 residues: CASSPAGGPDLEQFF. As DNA, the CDR3 is TGCGCCAGCTCACCCGCGGGGGGGCCCGACTTGGAGCAGTTCTTC. V and J are TRBV5-1 and TRBJ2-1, with TRBD2 matching 9 bases. V was clipped by 7 bases and J by 10 bases; unmatched bases: 15. The CDR3 spans 15 residues. Germline V gene lookup returns CDR1 SGHRS and CDR2 YFSETQ.